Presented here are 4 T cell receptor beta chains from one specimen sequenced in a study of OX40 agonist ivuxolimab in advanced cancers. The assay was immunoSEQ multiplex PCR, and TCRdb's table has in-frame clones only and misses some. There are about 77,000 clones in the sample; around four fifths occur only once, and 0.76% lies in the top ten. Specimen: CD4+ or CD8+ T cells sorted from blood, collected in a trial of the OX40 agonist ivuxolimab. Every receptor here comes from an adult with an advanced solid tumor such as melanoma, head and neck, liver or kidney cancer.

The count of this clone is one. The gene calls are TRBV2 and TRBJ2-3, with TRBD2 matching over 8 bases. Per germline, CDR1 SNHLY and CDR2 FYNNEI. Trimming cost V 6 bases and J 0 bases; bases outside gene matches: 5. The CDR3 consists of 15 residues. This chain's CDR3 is CASRRRTSSTDTQYF. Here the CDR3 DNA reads TGTGCCAGCAGACGCCGGACTAGCAGCACAGATACGCAGTATTTT.

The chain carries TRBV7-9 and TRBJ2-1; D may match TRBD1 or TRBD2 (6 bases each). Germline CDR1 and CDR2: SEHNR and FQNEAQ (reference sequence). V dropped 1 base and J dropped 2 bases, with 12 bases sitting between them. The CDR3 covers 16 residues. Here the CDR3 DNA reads TGTGCCAGCAGCTTAGTTGCGGGGACAACCTACAATGAGCAGTTCTTC. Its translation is CASSLVAGTTYNEQFF. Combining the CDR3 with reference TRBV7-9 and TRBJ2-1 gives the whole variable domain DTGVSQNPRHKITKRGQNVTFRCDPISEHNRLYWYRQTLGQGPEFLTYFQNEAQLEKSRLLSDRFSAERPKGSFSTLEIQRTEQGDSAMYLCASSLVAGTTYNEQFFGPGTRLTVL.

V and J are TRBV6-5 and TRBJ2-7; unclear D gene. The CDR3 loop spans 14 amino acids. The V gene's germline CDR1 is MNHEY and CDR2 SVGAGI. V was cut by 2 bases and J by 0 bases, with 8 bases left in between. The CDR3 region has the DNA TGTGCCAGCAGTTACGGGTCACCCTCCTACGAGCAGTACTTC. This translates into CASSYGSPSYEQYF.

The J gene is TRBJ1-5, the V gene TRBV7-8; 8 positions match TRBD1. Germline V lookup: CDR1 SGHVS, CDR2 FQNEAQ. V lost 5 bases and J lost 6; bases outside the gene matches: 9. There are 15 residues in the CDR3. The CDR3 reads CASSAGQGGGQPQHF. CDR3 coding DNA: TGTGCCAGCAGCGCCGGACAGGGAGGAGGTCAGCCCCAGCATTTT.